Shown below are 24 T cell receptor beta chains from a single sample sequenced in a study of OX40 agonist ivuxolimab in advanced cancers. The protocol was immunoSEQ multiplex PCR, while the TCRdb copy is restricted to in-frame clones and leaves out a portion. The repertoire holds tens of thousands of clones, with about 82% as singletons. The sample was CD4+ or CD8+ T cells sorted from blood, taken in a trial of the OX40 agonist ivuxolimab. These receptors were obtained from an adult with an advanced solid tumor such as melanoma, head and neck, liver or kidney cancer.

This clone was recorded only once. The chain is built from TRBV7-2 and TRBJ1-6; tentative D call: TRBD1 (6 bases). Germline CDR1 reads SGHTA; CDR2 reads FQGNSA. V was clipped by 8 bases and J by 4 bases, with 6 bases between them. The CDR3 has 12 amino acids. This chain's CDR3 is CASGQYNSPLHF. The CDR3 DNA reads TGTGCCAGCGGACAGTATAATTCACCCCTCCACTTT. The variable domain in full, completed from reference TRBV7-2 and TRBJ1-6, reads GAGVSQSPSNKVTEKGKDVELRCDPISGHTALYWYRQSLGQGLEFLIYFQGNSAPDKSGLPSDRFSAERTGGSVSTLTIQRTQQEDSAVYLCASGQYNSPLHFGNGTRLTVT.

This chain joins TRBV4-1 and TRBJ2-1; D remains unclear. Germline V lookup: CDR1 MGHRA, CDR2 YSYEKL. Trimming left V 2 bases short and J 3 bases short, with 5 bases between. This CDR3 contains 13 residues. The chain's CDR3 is CASSQNHYNEQFF. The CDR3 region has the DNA TGCGCCAGCAGCCAAAACCACTACAATGAGCAGTTCTTC.

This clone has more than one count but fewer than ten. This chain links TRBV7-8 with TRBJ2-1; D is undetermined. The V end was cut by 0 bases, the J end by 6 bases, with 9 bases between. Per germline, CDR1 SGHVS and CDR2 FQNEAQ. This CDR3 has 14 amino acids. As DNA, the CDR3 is TGTGCCAGCAGCTTAGCGTTCGGCTCCAATGAGCAGTTCTTC. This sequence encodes CASSLAFGSNEQFF.

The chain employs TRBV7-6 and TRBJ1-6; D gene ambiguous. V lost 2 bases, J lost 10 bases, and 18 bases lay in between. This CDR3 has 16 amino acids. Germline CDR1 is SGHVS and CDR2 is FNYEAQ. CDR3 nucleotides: TGTGCCAGCAGCTTAAGAGACACCCATTTGCGGTCACCCCTCCACTTT. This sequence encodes CASSLRDTHLRSPLHF.

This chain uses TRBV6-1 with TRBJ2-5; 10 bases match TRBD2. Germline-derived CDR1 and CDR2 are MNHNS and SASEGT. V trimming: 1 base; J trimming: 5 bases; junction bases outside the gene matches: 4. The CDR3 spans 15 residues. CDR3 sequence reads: CASSEELAGMETQYF. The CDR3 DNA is TGTGCCAGCAGTGAAGAACTAGCGGGGATGGAGACCCAGTACTTC.

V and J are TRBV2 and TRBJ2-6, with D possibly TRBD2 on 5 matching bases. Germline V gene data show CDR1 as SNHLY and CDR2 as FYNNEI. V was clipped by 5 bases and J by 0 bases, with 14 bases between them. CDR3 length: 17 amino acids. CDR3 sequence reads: CASSRAQGSSGANVLTF. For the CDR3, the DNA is TGTGCCAGCAGTCGTGCGCAAGGGAGCTCTGGGGCCAACGTCCTGACTTTC.

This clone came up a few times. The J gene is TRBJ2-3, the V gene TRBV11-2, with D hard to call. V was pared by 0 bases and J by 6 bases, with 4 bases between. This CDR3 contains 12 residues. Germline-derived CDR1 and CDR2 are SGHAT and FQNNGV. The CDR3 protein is CASSLEGDTQYF. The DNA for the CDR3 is TGTGCCAGCAGCTTAGAAGGGGATACGCAGTATTTT.

This chain's CDR3 is CASSNEWQRYSNQPQHF. The DNA of the CDR3 is TGTGCCAGTAGTAATGAATGGCAGAGGTATAGCAATCAGCCCCAGCATTTT. This rearrangement joins TRBV19 to TRBJ1-5; D remains ambiguous. Trimming removed 4 bases at V and 0 bases at J, with 16 bases between. Germline CDR1 and CDR2: LNHDA and SQIVND (reference sequence). The CDR3 loop spans 17 amino acids. Using reference TRBV19 and TRBJ1-5 for the parts outside the CDR3, the full variable domain is DGGITQSPKYLFRKEGQNVTLSCEQNLNHDAMYWYRQDPGQGLRLIYYSQIVNDFQKGDIAEGYSVSREKKESFPLTVTSAQKNPTAFYLCASSNEWQRYSNQPQHFGDGTRLSIL.

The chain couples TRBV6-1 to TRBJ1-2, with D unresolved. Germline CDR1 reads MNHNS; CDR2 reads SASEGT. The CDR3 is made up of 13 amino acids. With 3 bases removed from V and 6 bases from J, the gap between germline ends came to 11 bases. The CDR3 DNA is TGTGCCAGCAGTGATGAAAGCCCAAATGGCTACACCTTC. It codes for CASSDESPNGYTF.

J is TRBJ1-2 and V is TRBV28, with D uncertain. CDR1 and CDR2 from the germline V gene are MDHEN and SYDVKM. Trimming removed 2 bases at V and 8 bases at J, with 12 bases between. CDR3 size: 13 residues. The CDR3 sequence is CASSLRALFGYTF. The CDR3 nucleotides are TGTGCCAGCAGTTTAAGGGCATTATTCGGCTACACCTTC.

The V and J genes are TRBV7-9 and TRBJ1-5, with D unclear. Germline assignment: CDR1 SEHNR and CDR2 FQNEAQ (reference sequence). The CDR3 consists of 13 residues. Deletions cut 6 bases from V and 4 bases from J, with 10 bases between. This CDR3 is CASSPRQNQPQHF. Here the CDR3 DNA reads TGTGCCAGCAGTCCTAGGCAGAATCAGCCCCAGCATTTT.

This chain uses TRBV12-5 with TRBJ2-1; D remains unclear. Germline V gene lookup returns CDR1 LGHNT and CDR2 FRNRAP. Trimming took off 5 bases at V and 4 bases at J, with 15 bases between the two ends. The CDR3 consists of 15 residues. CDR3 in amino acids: CASGAGPGSYNEQFF. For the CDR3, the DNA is TGTGCTAGTGGTGCCGGCCCAGGCTCTTACAATGAGCAGTTCTTC. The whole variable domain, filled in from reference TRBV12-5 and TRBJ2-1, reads DARVTQTPRHKVTEMGQEVTMRCQPILGHNTVFWYRQTMMQGLELLAYFRNRAPLDDSGMPKDRFSAEMPDATLATLKIQPSEPRDSAVYFCASGAGPGSYNEQFFGPGTRLTVL.

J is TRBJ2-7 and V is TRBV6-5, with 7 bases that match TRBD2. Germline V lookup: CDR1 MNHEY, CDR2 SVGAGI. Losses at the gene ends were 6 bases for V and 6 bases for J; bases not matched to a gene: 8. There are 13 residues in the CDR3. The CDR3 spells CASRAPGGREQYF. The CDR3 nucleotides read TGTGCCAGCAGGGCCCCGGGAGGACGCGAGCAGTACTTC.

The CDR3 region is CAWTLGGGGYGNQPQHF. The CDR3 coding sequence is TGTGCCTGGACCTTGGGGGGAGGGGGTTATGGAAATCAGCCCCAGCATTTT. V is TRBV30 and J is TRBJ1-5, with TRBD1 as a possible D gene (6 bases). Germline CDR1 GTSNPN, CDR2 SVGIG (reference sequence). V was cut by 4 bases and J by 4 bases, with 23 bases left in between. CDR3 length: 17 residues.

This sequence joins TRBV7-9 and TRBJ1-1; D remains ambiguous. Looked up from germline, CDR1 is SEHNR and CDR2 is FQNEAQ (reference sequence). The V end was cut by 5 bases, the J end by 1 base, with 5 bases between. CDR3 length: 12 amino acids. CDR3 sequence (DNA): TGTGCCAGCAGCGCCCAGAACACTGAAGCTTTCTTT. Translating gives CASSAQNTEAFF.

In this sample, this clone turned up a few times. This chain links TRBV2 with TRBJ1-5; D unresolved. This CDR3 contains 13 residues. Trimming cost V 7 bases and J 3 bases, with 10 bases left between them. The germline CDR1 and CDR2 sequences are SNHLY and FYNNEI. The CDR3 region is CASTQENNQPQHF. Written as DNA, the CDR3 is TGTGCCAGCACCCAGGAGAACAATCAGCCCCAGCATTTT.

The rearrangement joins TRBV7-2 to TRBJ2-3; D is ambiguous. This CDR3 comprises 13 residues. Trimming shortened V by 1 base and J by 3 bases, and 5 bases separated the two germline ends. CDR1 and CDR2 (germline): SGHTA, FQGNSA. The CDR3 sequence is CASSLGATDTQYF. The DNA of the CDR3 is TGTGCCAGCAGCTTAGGGGCTACAGATACGCAGTATTTT. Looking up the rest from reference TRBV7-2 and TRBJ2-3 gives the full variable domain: GAGVSQSPSNKVTEKGKDVELRCDPISGHTALYWYRQSLGQGLEFLIYFQGNSAPDKSGLPSDRFSAERTGGSVSTLTIQRTQQEDSAVYLCASSLGATDTQYFGPGTRLTVL.

CDR3 region: CASSYLVGPANYGYTF. CDR3 in DNA: TGCGCCAGCAGCTACCTGGTTGGGCCAGCTAACTATGGCTACACCTTC. The V and J genes are TRBV5-1 and TRBJ1-2, with no clear D. This CDR3 has 16 residues. Germline CDR1 is SGHRS and CDR2 is YFSETQ. The V gene lost 3 bases and the J gene lost 0 bases, with 15 bases spanning the gap.

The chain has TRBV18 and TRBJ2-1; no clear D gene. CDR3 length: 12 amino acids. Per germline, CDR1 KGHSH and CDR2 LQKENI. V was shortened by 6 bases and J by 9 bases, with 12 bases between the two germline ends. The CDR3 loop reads CASSDRASEQFF. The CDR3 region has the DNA TGTGCCAGCTCGGACCGGGCAAGTGAGCAGTTCTTC.

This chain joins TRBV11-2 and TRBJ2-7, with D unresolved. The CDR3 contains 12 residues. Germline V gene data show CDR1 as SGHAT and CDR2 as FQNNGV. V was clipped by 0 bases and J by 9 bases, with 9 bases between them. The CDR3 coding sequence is TGTGCCAGCAGCTTAGAGTCCTGGGCGCAGTACTTC. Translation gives CASSLESWAQYF.

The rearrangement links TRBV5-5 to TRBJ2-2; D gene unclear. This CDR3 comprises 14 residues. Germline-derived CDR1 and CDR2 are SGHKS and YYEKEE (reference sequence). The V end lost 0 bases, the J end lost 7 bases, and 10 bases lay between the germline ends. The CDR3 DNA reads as TGTGCCAGCAGCTTGGGACGATTCGACGGGGAGCTGTTTTTT. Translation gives CASSLGRFDGELFF.

The CDR3: CASSFSQGARNNSPLHF. DNA of the CDR3: TGTGCCAGCAGCTTTTCCCAGGGGGCGCGTAATAATTCACCCCTCCACTTT. The chain recombines TRBV13 with TRBJ1-6; the match to TRBD1 covers 8 bases. Germline loops: CDR1 PRHDT, CDR2 FYEKMQ (reference sequence). Germline trimming cut 3 bases from V and 5 bases from J; bases unmatched to any gene: 9. The length of the CDR3 is 17 residues.

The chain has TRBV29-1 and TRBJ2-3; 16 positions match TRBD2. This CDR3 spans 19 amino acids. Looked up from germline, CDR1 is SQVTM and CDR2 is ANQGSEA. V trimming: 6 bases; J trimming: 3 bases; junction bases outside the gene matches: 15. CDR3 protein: CSVGTSGGGHSGRTDTQYF. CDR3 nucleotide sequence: TGCAGCGTCGGGACTAGCGGGGGGGGTCATTCAGGTCGTACAGATACGCAGTATTTT.

CDR3 coding DNA: TGTGCCAGCCACACGGCAGGGGGCAAAGGTGCCTCTGGGGCCAACGTCCTGACTTTC. Protein product: CASHTAGGKGASGANVLTF. The chain joins TRBV28 to TRBJ2-6; 8 positions match TRBD1. The CDR3 sequence is 19 residues long. Germline CDR1 reads MDHEN; CDR2 reads SYDVKM. The V gene end was trimmed by 8 bases and the J gene end by 0 bases; junction bases not matched to a gene: 15. Supplemented by reference TRBV28 and TRBJ2-6, the full variable domain reads DVKVTQSSRYLVKRTGEKVFLECVQDMDHENMFWYRQDPGLGLRLIYFSYDVKMKEKGDIPEGYSVSREKKERFSLILESASTNQTSMYLCASHTAGGKGASGANVLTFGAGSRLTVL.